This T cell receptor (beta chain) stems from a study of blood T cell repertoires in COVID-19. Participants were placed into cohorts based on the clinical history they reported. CDR1 is MNHEY and CDR2 is SMNVEV in the germline V gene (reference sequence). CDR3 length: 15 residues. Trimming took 0 bases from V and 3 from J, leaving 9 bases between them. TCRdb keeps only in-frame clones here, not all; method: immunoSEQ multiplex PCR. The sample lists some 180,000 clones, approximately 80% occurring once. Material: PBMCs or T cells enriched from blood (not recorded which). This sequence originates from a man aged 55 to 70 who had been exposed to COVID-19. V gene TRBV27 combines with J gene TRBJ1-5, with D unclear. The CDR3 reads CASSLSSVVNQPQHF. CDR3 bases: TGTGCCAGCAGTTTATCATCGGTGGTCAATCAGCCCCAGCATTTT.